This T cell receptor beta chain comes out of a study of T cells in Graves' hyperthyroidism and ophthalmopathy. Background on the study: Prior to any treatment, at the point of initial diagnosis, peripheral blood was collected.

Study-wide results and limits: Using 13 V-J features, a model discriminated ophthalmopathy from stable hyperthyroidism.

This clonotype was counted many times. The target antigen is unknown. Active moderate-to-severe ophthalmopathy, Clinical Activity Score at least 3, NOSPECS at least 4, under 3 months' duration. This CDR3 has 13 amino acids. V was clipped by 5 bases and J by 9 bases, with 17 bases between them. Germline V gene data show CDR1 as SGHTA and CDR2 as FQGNSA. RNA transcripts served as the template for amplifying TCR beta CDR3 regions. During a first-round RT-PCR of the TCR CDR3, the HTBI primer set was used. TCRdb reprocessed the multiplex PCR reads with MiXCR, giving one entry per CDR3 protein. The sample gives about 610,000 distinct CDR3 sequences, roughly 14% of which show up once; around 4% is in the top ten.

The sequence was obtained from a woman in her 40s with Graves' ophthalmopathy. The source material was blood. The chain combines TRBV7-2 with TRBJ2-7; maybe TRBD2 (6 bases). The CDR3 is CASSPTGGTVQYF. The CDR3 DNA sequence: TGTGCCAGCAGCCCGACTGGGGGGACGGTGCAGTACTTC.